This entry lists 23 T cell receptor beta chains sequenced from one sample in a study of shared clonotypes between healthy human individuals (dated by TCRdb to 2018 to 2020). Libraries were constructed by the immunoSEQ multiplex PCR assay. TCRdb took this table from immuneACCESS and kept in-frame rearrangements with V and J called. Such tables lack part of the clones; where checked against another copy, unresolved V genes explain under half of the gap, and the rest is unexplained. This sample lists roughly 2.5 million clones; approximately 94% were detected once. The biggest ten clones account for about 0.13% of the sample. The sample comprised naive CD4+ T cells sorted from blood. The cell subset or site label for this specimen denotes: CD45RA+ positively selected. The source of these receptors is a man aged 18 to 35 in good health.

This sequence joins TRBV7-6 and TRBJ2-7; 8 bases fit TRBD1. The CDR3 is 14 amino acids. Germline loops: CDR1 SGHVS, CDR2 FNYEAQ. Trimming removed 4 bases from V and 2 bases from J; junction bases left unmatched: 4. The CDR3 nucleotides are TGTGCCAGCAGCTCCCCGGGACAGGCCTACGAGCAGTACTTC. Translated, it gives CASSSPGQAYEQYF. Filled out from reference TRBV7-6 and TRBJ2-7, the complete variable domain reads GAGVSQSPRYKVTKRGQDVALRCDPISGHVSLYWYRQALGQGPEFLTYFNYEAQQDKSGLPNDRFSAERPEGSISTLTIQRTEQRDSAMYRCASSSPGQAYEQYFGPGTRLTVT.

V gene TRBV6-6 combines with J gene TRBJ1-5; D gene uncertain. The CDR3 runs 13 residues. Trimming pared 7 bases from V and 1 base from J, leaving 8 bases between. Germline values: CDR1 MNHNY, CDR2 SVGAGI (reference sequence). CDR3 region: CASTRESNQPQHF. The CDR3 region has the DNA TGTGCCAGCACACGGGAAAGCAATCAGCCCCAGCATTTT.

About this clone itself: At the DNA level, this CDR3 is encoded by other sequences in the same sample as well. The rearrangement links TRBV11-2 to TRBJ2-7, with 12 bases that match TRBD2. There are 14 residues in the CDR3. V gave up 4 bases and J gave up 5 bases; unmatched junction bases: 3. Germline CDR1 is SGHAT and CDR2 is FQNNGV. The CDR3 loop reads CASSSGLAGNEQYF. Written as DNA, the CDR3 is TGTGCCAGCAGCTCGGGACTAGCGGGCAACGAGCAGTACTTC.

As regards this clone: This sample includes further DNA sequences coding for the same CDR3. The genes are TRBV7-9 and TRBJ1-2; 8 bases fit TRBD1. Germline V gene data show CDR1 as SEHNR and CDR2 as FQNEAQ (reference sequence). J gave up 8 bases and V 1 base, and 3 bases lay outside the gene matches. CDR3 length: 13 residues. The CDR3 DNA follows: TGTGCCAGCAGCTTAGAACAGGGGGGCGGCTACACCTTC. Translated, it gives CASSLEQGGGYTF.

As to this clone: The junction departs from germline at one end; a sequencing error may be responsible. The chain recombines TRBV7-2 with TRBJ2-7; TRBD2 matches at 13 bases. Germline V gene data show CDR1 as SGHTA and CDR2 as FQGNSA. The CDR3 is made up of 15 amino acids. The CDR3 DNA reads TGTGCCAGCAGCCCCTGGACTAGCGGGAGTGCCGAGTTAGACTTC. It is translated as CASSPWTSGSAELDF.

For the CDR3, the DNA is TGTGCCAGCAGAGGACAGGGATCGGCAAAGCAGTACTTC. Residues: CASRGQGSAKQYF. The rearrangement uses TRBV2 and TRBJ2-7; TRBD1 matches at 8 bases. Germline lookup yields CDR1 SNHLY and CDR2 FYNNEI. V lost 6 bases to trimming and J lost 8 bases; unmatched junction nucleotides: 9. There are 13 residues in the CDR3.

Remarks on this clone: Other DNA sequences in this specimen translate into the identical CDR3. The gene calls are TRBV5-1 and TRBJ1-3; 8 bases align to TRBD1. The ends lost 4 bases at V and 4 bases at J; junction bases unmatched: 4. The germline V gene has CDR1 SGHRS and CDR2 YFSETQ. The CDR3 has 14 residues. CDR3 protein: CASSLDRGGNTIYF. As DNA, the CDR3 is TGCGCCAGCAGCCTAGACAGGGGCGGAAACACCATATATTTT.

This chain links TRBV30 with TRBJ2-7, with 10 bases lining up with TRBD1. The CDR3 has 17 residues. Looked up from germline, CDR1 is GTSNPN and CDR2 is SVGIG (reference sequence). J was trimmed by 0 bases and V by 5 bases; bases with no gene match: 13. The CDR3 here is CAWVRDRGRLVSYEQYF. The CDR3 coding sequence is TGTGCCTGGGTCCGGGACAGGGGACGTTTAGTCTCCTACGAGCAGTACTTC.

The chain employs TRBV5-1 and TRBJ1-4; 7 nucleotides line up with TRBD1. Germline values: CDR1 SGHRS, CDR2 YFSETQ. This CDR3 spans 19 amino acids. The V gene end was trimmed by 3 bases and the J gene end by 8 bases; junction bases not matched to a gene: 22. The CDR3 DNA is TGCGCCAGCAGCTCCTTCGGCAGGGGGGCGGCAAAGAAAATAGAAAAACTGTTTTTT. Its protein product is CASSSFGRGAAKKIEKLFF.

V gene TRBV4-2 combines with J gene TRBJ2-1; tentatively, D is TRBD1 (6 bases). Germline CDR1 is LGHNA and CDR2 is YNFKEQ. The ends were cut back, 1 base at V and 15 bases at J, with 13 bases in the middle. The CDR3 consists of 12 residues. CDR3 bases: TGTGCCAGCAGCCAAGTGCCACAGGGCCCGTTCTTC. The encoded protein is CASSQVPQGPFF.

This clone has just one count. The V and J genes are TRBV2 and TRBJ2-1; 9 bases are shared with TRBD1. CDR3 length equals 15 residues. CDR1 and CDR2 (germline): SNHLY, FYNNEI. J gave up 1 base and V 6 bases, and 4 bases lay outside the gene matches. The CDR3, as DNA: TGTGCCAGCAGACGACAGGGGGTATCCTACAATGAGCAGTTCTTC. It yields the protein CASRRQGVSYNEQFF.

The gene calls are TRBV11-2 and TRBJ2-3; 8 bases are a match to TRBD2. Losses at the gene ends were 4 bases for V and 4 bases for J; bases not matched to a gene: 7. From germline, CDR1 is SGHAT and CDR2 FQNNGV. This CDR3 spans 15 amino acids. The CDR3 bases are TGTGCCAGCAGCTCGGGGGGGCTCGGGGCAGATACGCAGTATTTT. This gives the protein CASSSGGLGADTQYF.

The rearrangement links TRBV7-2 to TRBJ2-6, with D unresolved. The germline V gene encodes CDR1 SGHTA and CDR2 FQGNSA. The CDR3 has 16 amino acids. Trimming cost V 3 bases and J 0 bases, with 9 bases left between them. The CDR3: CASSLAVSSGANVLTF. As DNA, the CDR3 is TGTGCCAGCAGCTTGGCGGTTTCCTCTGGGGCCAACGTCCTGACTTTC.

In regard to this clone: This same CDR3 is encoded by further DNA sequences in the sample. The V gene is TRBV5-4, the J gene TRBJ2-1; D ambiguous. Germline CDR1 is SGHNT and CDR2 is YYREEE (reference sequence). This CDR3 region has 13 residues. V lost 0 bases, J lost 4 bases, and 5 bases lay in between. CDR3 nucleotide sequence: TGTGCCAGCAGCTTGGATAGGTACAATGAGCAGTTCTTC. This sequence encodes CASSLDRYNEQFF.

The genes are TRBV27 and TRBJ2-7, with D unclear. Germline V CDR1 and CDR2: MNHEY, SMNVEV (reference sequence). V was trimmed by 5 bases and J by 0 bases, leaving 11 bases between them. The CDR3 consists of 14 residues. CDR3 sequence (DNA): TGTGCCAGCAGTAAGACTTGGAGCTCCTACGAGCAGTACTTC. Protein product: CASSKTWSSYEQYF.

The V and J genes are TRBV30 and TRBJ2-3; D remains unclear. V gave up 4 bases and J gave up 0 bases, with 14 bases separating them. The germline gives CDR1 GTSNPN, CDR2 SVGIG (reference sequence). The CDR3 covers 15 residues. This CDR3 reads CAWKRPLLSTDTQYF. The CDR3 bases are TGTGCCTGGAAACGGCCTCTACTCAGCACAGATACGCAGTATTTT.

The V gene is TRBV11-2, the J gene TRBJ2-5; the match to TRBD1 covers 8 bases. CDR3 length: 15 residues. V shed 5 bases and J 2 bases; nucleotides not matched to a gene: 7. Germline V gene lookup returns CDR1 SGHAT and CDR2 FQNNGV. The CDR3 loop is CASSPGTGRQETQYF. The CDR3, as DNA: TGTGCCAGCAGCCCAGGGACAGGTCGTCAAGAGACCCAGTACTTC.

V usage is TRBV2 and J usage is TRBJ2-3; D might be TRBD1 (6 bases). There are 16 residues in the CDR3. Trimming removed 4 bases from V and 3 bases from J, with 17 bases in between. CDR1 and CDR2 from the germline V gene are SNHLY and FYNNEI. The CDR3 loop reads CASSVHRVGATDTQYF. CDR3 coding DNA: TGTGCCAGCAGTGTCCACAGGGTAGGGGCGACAGATACGCAGTATTTT.

V and J are TRBV30 and TRBJ2-7; D is tentatively TRBD1 or TRBD2 (6 bases each). Trimming took off 0 bases at V and 6 bases at J, with 9 bases between the two ends. The germline gives CDR1 GTSNPN, CDR2 SVGIG (reference sequence). The CDR3 extends over 12 amino acids. The CDR3 region is CAWSVRGAEQYF. In nucleotides, the CDR3 is TGTGCCTGGAGTGTAAGGGGGGCCGAGCAGTACTTC.

The CDR3 DNA reads as TGTGCCAGCAGTGAGGAGCGGGGGGGGAAGACCCAGTACTTC. This translates into CASSEERGGKTQYF. The genes are TRBV2 and TRBJ2-5, with 10 nucleotides matching TRBD2. Trimming cost V 3 bases and J 6 bases; bases outside gene matches: 4. Germline V gene data show CDR1 as SNHLY and CDR2 as FYNNEI. The CDR3 is 14 residues long.

The chain employs TRBV27 and TRBJ2-7; TRBD1 agrees at 8 bases. Germline trimming cut 5 bases from V and 5 bases from J; bases unmatched to any gene: 14. The CDR3 is 16 residues long. Germline CDR1 reads MNHEY; CDR2 reads SMNVEV (reference sequence). The DNA of the CDR3 is TGTGCCAGCAGTCCGGGCCTGACGGACAGGGTCAACGAGCAGTACTTC. Encoded protein: CASSPGLTDRVNEQYF.

This chain joins TRBV5-1 and TRBJ2-1, with TRBD2 matching over 10 bases. J lost 8 bases, V lost 5 bases, and 4 bases had no gene match. CDR1 SGHRS and CDR2 YFSETQ come from the germline V gene. This CDR3 is built from 13 residues. The CDR3: CASRASGSYEQFF. As DNA, the CDR3 is TGCGCCAGCAGGGCTAGCGGGAGTTATGAGCAGTTCTTC. Complete variable domain (other parts from reference TRBV5-1 and TRBJ2-1): KAGVTQTPRYLIKTRGQQVTLSCSPISGHRSVSWYQQTPGQGLQFLFEYFSETQRNKGNFPGRFSGRQFSNSRSEMNVSTLELGDSALYLCASRASGSYEQFFGPGTRLTVL.

The chain is built from TRBV10-3 and TRBJ1-2, with 9 bases that match TRBD1. The CDR3 totals 14 residues. After removal of 5 bases from V and 6 bases from J, the junction contained 7 bases not matched to a gene. Germline V gene sequence: CDR1 ENHRY, CDR2 SYGVKD. CDR3 region: CAISIGTGTHGYTF. The CDR3 nucleotides read TGTGCCATCAGTATAGGGACAGGGACGCATGGCTACACCTTC.